These 29 T cell receptor beta chains share one sample of origin, sequenced in a study of identical twins. TCRdb re-analysed the 5' RACE reads in MiXCR, keeping a single row per CDR3 protein. Of fewer than 450,000 distinct CDR3 sequences listed, roughly 9% are singletons. Sequencing used naive T cells sorted from blood. These receptors were collected from a woman aged 45-60 years in good health.

Many counts were recorded for this clonotype. The V gene is TRBV30, the J gene TRBJ2-1; D gene unclear. This CDR3 spans 8 amino acids. Per germline, CDR1 GTSNPN and CDR2 SVGIG (reference sequence). Trimming removed 4 bases at V and 8 bases at J, with 0 bases between. CDR3 loop: CAWNEQFF. In DNA, the CDR3 is TGTGCCTGGAATGAGCAGTTCTTC.

The chain recombines TRBV7-9 with TRBJ2-3; D is uncertain. V lost 2 bases and J 2 bases, leaving 14 bases between the germline ends. The CDR3 runs 16 residues. The germline CDR1 and CDR2 sequences are SEHNR and FQNEAQ (reference sequence). DNA of the CDR3: TGTGCCAGCAGCTTATCTACTAACCCTATCACAGATACGCAGTATTTT. Translating gives CASSLSTNPITDTQYF.

This clonotype was found a few times. V and J are TRBV19 and TRBJ2-1; tentatively, D is TRBD2 (5 bases). This CDR3 has 15 amino acids. Looked up from germline, CDR1 is LNHDA and CDR2 is SQIVND (reference sequence). Trimming took 5 bases from V and 0 from J, leaving 11 bases between them. CDR3 loop: CASSVGVNSYNEQFF. CDR3 sequence (DNA): TGTGCCAGTAGTGTCGGGGTCAACTCCTACAATGAGCAGTTCTTC.

This clonotype has a handful of counts. The rearrangement uses TRBV9 and TRBJ2-3; 7 bases match TRBD2. The germline V gene has CDR1 SGDLS and CDR2 YYNGEE. V shed 1 base, J shed 1 base, and the junction held 0 bases outside the gene matches. The CDR3 extends over 14 amino acids. The CDR3 DNA reads as TGTGCCAGCAGCGTACTAGCGGGCACAGATACGCAGTATTTT. Translation: CASSVLAGTDTQYF.

This clonotype appeared a few times. The CDR3 region has the DNA TGCGCCAGCAGCTTGGTTACCTCAAGGGACTTCAACTACAATGAGCAGTTCTTC. This codes for CASSLVTSRDFNYNEQFF. This sequence joins TRBV5-1 and TRBJ2-1; possibly TRBD2 for D (6 bases). The CDR3 sequence is 18 residues long. V gave up 0 bases and J gave up 3 bases, with 19 bases separating them. Per the germline V gene, CDR1 is SGHRS and CDR2 is YFSETQ.

In this sample, this clonotype turned up many times. J is TRBJ1-1 and V is TRBV5-1, with D possibly TRBD1 on 5 matching bases. Germline V gene data show CDR1 as SGHRS and CDR2 as YFSETQ. With 4 bases removed from V and 0 bases from J, the gap between germline ends came to 13 bases. CDR3 length: 15 amino acids. This CDR3 is CASSRGGNVNTEAFF. The CDR3 DNA sequence: TGCGCCAGCAGCCGGGGCGGGAATGTGAACACTGAAGCTTTCTTT.

This clonotype appeared many times. The CDR3 DNA reads as TGTGCCAGCAGTTTAGCGGGAGAAGTCGAGCAGTTCTTC. Protein product: CASSLAGEVEQFF. This chain uses TRBV12-3 or TRBV12-4 with TRBJ2-1; TRBD2 might be the D (5 bases). Trimming stripped 0 bases from V and 10 bases from J, with 10 bases between. This CDR3 region has 13 residues.

This clonotype has just one count. The CDR3 spells CASSQQPQSGQYF. The CDR3, as DNA: TGTGCCAGCAGCCAACAACCCCAATCGGGCCAGTACTTC. The gene calls are TRBV7-2 and TRBJ2-5; D is unclear. The CDR3 consists of 13 residues. Between the trimmed V and J ends, which lost 5 bases and 10 bases, there was a span of 17 bases. The germline CDR1 and CDR2 sequences are SGHTA and FQGNSA.

The gene calls are TRBV20-1 and TRBJ2-1; TRBD2 agrees at 11 bases. The germline gives CDR1 DFQATT, CDR2 SNEGSKA (reference sequence). V shed 5 bases and J 6 bases; nucleotides not matched to a gene: 6. The CDR3 is 14 amino acids. CDR3 nucleotides: TGCAGTGCTGGGGGGGGACTAGCGGCCAATGAGCAGTTCTTC. Its protein product is CSAGGGLAANEQFF.

This clonotype has a count of ten or more. The chain couples TRBV5-1 to TRBJ2-1; TRBD2 might be the D (5 bases). The germline V gene has CDR1 SGHRS and CDR2 YFSETQ. The CDR3 is made up of 11 amino acids. Trimming stripped 5 bases from V and 13 bases from J, with 13 bases between. This CDR3 is CASRKDLLQFF. CDR3 bases: TGCGCCAGCAGGAAGGACTTACTACAGTTCTTC. Supplemented by reference TRBV5-1 and TRBJ2-1, the full variable domain reads KAGVTQTPRYLIKTRGQQVTLSCSPISGHRSVSWYQQTPGQGLQFLFEYFSETQRNKGNFPGRFSGRQFSNSRSEMNVSTLELGDSALYLCASRKDLLQFFGPGTRLTVL.

In this sample, this clonotype turned up a few times. CDR3 bases: TGCGCCAGCAGCTTGGTTGGGGGAGAAGAGACCCAGTACTTC. This sequence encodes CASSLVGGEETQYF. This chain connects TRBV5-1 to TRBJ2-5; D is tentatively TRBD1 or TRBD2 (5 bases each). V lost 0 bases to trimming and J lost 3 bases, with 9 bases between them. CDR1 and CDR2 from the germline V gene are SGHRS and YFSETQ. The CDR3 consists of 14 residues.

The CDR3 DNA reads TGTGCCACCGGGCTAGCGGGAGTTTCCTCTAGCACAGATACGCAGTATTTT. Its translation: CATGLAGVSSSTDTQYF. V gene TRBV24-1 combines with J gene TRBJ2-3; 10 bases agree with TRBD2. CDR3 length: 17 residues. CDR1 is KGHDR and CDR2 is SFDVKD in the germline V gene. The V and J ends lost 9 bases and 0 bases, in that order; junction bases with no gene match: 11.

This clonotype was counted a few times. The chain couples TRBV20-1 to TRBJ2-3, with 8 bases aligning to TRBD2. The germline V gene encodes CDR1 DFQATT and CDR2 SNEGSKA (reference sequence). The CDR3 loop spans 15 amino acids. Trimming removed 0 bases from V and 3 bases from J; junction bases left unmatched: 5. In DNA form, the CDR3 reads TGCAGTGCTAGAGATCCGGCGGGAGGTACAGATACGCAGTATTTT. This sequence encodes CSARDPAGGTDTQYF.

The chain recombines TRBV2 with TRBJ2-1; D gene ambiguous. CDR1 is SNHLY, CDR2 FYNNEI, per germline. Trimming cost V 1 base and J 4 bases, with 11 bases left between them. This CDR3 has 15 residues. The CDR3, as DNA: TGTGCCAGCAGTGAAGGTTTTTCCCGTTACAATGAGCAGTTCTTC. It is translated as CASSEGFSRYNEQFF.

This clonotype turned up a few times. J is TRBJ2-5 and V is TRBV20-1, with TRBD2 matching over 11 bases. The V gene's germline CDR1 is DFQATT and CDR2 SNEGSKA (reference sequence). The CDR3 loop spans 15 amino acids. Trimming cost V 1 base and J 5 bases; bases outside gene matches: 6. The CDR3 DNA reads as TGCAGTGCTAGAGGGGTAGCGGGAGGGCATGAGACCCAGTACTTC. Its protein product is CSARGVAGGHETQYF.

This clonotype was observed a few times. This chain uses TRBV4-2 with TRBJ2-3; tentatively, D is TRBD1 (5 bases). This CDR3 region has 15 residues. CDR1 LGHNA and CDR2 YNFKEQ come from the germline V gene. Deletions cut 4 bases from V and 2 bases from J, with 13 bases between. Here the CDR3 DNA reads TGTGCCAGCAGCCGCGCACAGGACAACACAGATACGCAGTATTTT. This codes for CASSRAQDNTDTQYF.

Only a few counts were recorded for this clonotype. The chain joins TRBV29-1 to TRBJ1-1; D remains ambiguous. Trimming stripped 0 bases from V and 4 bases from J, with 15 bases between. Germline V gives CDR1 SQVTM, CDR2 ANQGSEA. The CDR3 has 15 residues. CDR3 region: CSVEEWRQVGTEAFF. The CDR3 bases are TGCAGCGTTGAAGAGTGGCGGCAGGTCGGCACTGAAGCTTTCTTT. Filled out from reference TRBV29-1 and TRBJ1-1, the complete variable domain reads SAVISQKPSRDICQRGTSLTIQCQVDSQVTMMFWYRQQPGQSLTLIATANQGSEATYESGFVIDKFPISRPNLTFSTLTVSNMSPEDSSIYLCSVEEWRQVGTEAFFGQGTRLTVV.

The chain has TRBV7-9 and TRBJ1-1, with D tentatively TRBD1 (5 bases). Per the germline V gene, CDR1 is SEHNR and CDR2 is FQNEAQ (reference sequence). The CDR3 loop spans 16 amino acids. The V end was cut by 4 bases, the J end by 4 bases, with 19 bases between. The CDR3 loop reads CASSYSSRERGTEAFF. The DNA of the CDR3 is TGTGCCAGCAGCTATTCATCCAGGGAACGGGGCACTGAAGCTTTCTTT.

The V and J genes are TRBV3-1 and TRBJ2-1; 12 nucleotides line up with TRBD2. The CDR3 contains 16 residues. Germline V gives CDR1 LGHDT, CDR2 YNNKEL (reference sequence). V lost 1 base to trimming and J lost 6 bases; unmatched junction nucleotides: 4. The CDR3 nucleotides read TGTGCCAGCAGCCAAGTCCCTAGCGGGAGGGCCAATGAGCAGTTCTTC. Its translation is CASSQVPSGRANEQFF.

The sample holds many counts of this clonotype. The chain's CDR3 is CASSSNAGATYNQPQHF. For the CDR3, the DNA is TGTGCCAGCAGTTCTAACGCAGGGGCCACCTACAATCAGCCCCAGCATTTT. This chain joins TRBV12-3 or TRBV12-4 and TRBJ1-5; TRBD1 might be the D (6 bases). The CDR3 spans 17 residues. With 4 bases removed from V and 3 bases from J, the gap between germline ends came to 19 bases.

This clonotype appeared a few times. The rearrangement uses TRBV9 and TRBJ2-3; no firm D call. Trimming pared 0 bases from V and 6 bases from J, leaving 11 bases between. CDR1 SGDLS and CDR2 YYNGEE come from the germline V gene. The CDR3 sequence is 14 residues long. The CDR3 region is CASSVVGDADTQYF. CDR3 nucleotides: TGTGCCAGCAGCGTAGTAGGAGACGCGGATACGCAGTATTTT.

This clonotype was recorded at least ten times. The genes are TRBV11-3 and TRBJ2-1; D is uncertain. Germline CDR1 and CDR2: SGHNT and YENEEA. Trimming left V 3 bases short and J 5 bases short, with 11 bases between. The CDR3 has 14 amino acids. CDR3 DNA sequence: TGTGCCAGCAGCTTCTTCATTCGGGACAATGAGCAGTTCTTC. This translates into CASSFFIRDNEQFF.

The sample holds a few counts of this clonotype. The chain has TRBV9 and TRBJ2-1; the match to TRBD2 covers 16 bases. V dropped 2 bases and J dropped 0; count of bases not matched to a gene: 14. This CDR3 has 22 residues. CDR1 and CDR2 from the germline V gene are SGDLS and YYNGEE. CDR3 in DNA: TGTGCCAGCAGCGTGGTCCTCCTCCCGGGACTAGCGGGAGGGACCTCCTACAATGAGCAGTTCTTC. Residues: CASSVVLLPGLAGGTSYNEQFF.

This rearrangement joins TRBV2 to TRBJ2-2; D gene ambiguous. The CDR3 consists of 15 residues. Germline assignment: CDR1 SNHLY and CDR2 FYNNEI. V was shortened by 0 bases and J by 5 bases, with 10 bases between the two germline ends. The CDR3 DNA sequence: TGTGCCAGCAGTGAAGCGCGTGGTTGGACCGGGGAGCTGTTTTTT. It codes for CASSEARGWTGELFF.

This clonotype was seen only a few times. V gene TRBV27 combines with J gene TRBJ2-1, with D uncertain. From germline, CDR1 is MNHEY and CDR2 SMNVEV (reference sequence). CDR3 length: 13 residues. The V end was cut by 3 bases, the J end by 5 bases, with 8 bases between. The DNA of the CDR3 is TGTGCCAGCAGTTTCTCCGCTAACAATGAGCAGTTCTTC. Translation: CASSFSANNEQFF.

This sequence joins TRBV12-3 or TRBV12-4 and TRBJ2-3; perhaps TRBD2 as D (5 bases). Trimming pared 10 bases from V and 5 bases from J, leaving 19 bases between. CDR3 size: 14 residues. Here the CDR3 DNA reads TGTGCCATCACGAAAGCGCTAGCCGTAGATACGCAGTATTTT. Its protein is CAITKALAVDTQYF.

This clonotype was found a few times. The chain recombines TRBV5-1 with TRBJ2-1, with D perhaps matching TRBD1 (5 bases). CDR1 and CDR2 (germline): SGHRS, YFSETQ. Deletions cut 4 bases from V and 6 bases from J, with 11 bases between. This CDR3 comprises 13 residues. CDR3 DNA: TGCGCCAGCAGCCGGACACCTCCCAATGAGCAGTTCTTC. Its translation: CASSRTPPNEQFF.

This clonotype was seen a handful of times. The chain links TRBV5-6 to TRBJ1-6; possible D gene TRBD1, 6 bases. The V end was cut by 0 bases, the J end by 9 bases, with 16 bases between. CDR1 SGHDT and CDR2 YYEEEE come from the germline V gene. There are 16 residues in the CDR3. CDR3 nucleotides: TGTGCCAGCAGCTTGGAGCGGGGGGCAGGGATTTCACCCCTCCACTTT. Its translation: CASSLERGAGISPLHF. The full variable domain, completed using reference TRBV5-6 and TRBJ1-6, is DAGVTQSPTHLIKTRGQQVTLRCSPKSGHDTVSWYQQALGQGPQFIFQYYEEEERQRGNFPDRFSGHQFPNYSSELNVNALLLGDSALYLCASSLERGAGISPLHFGNGTRLTVT.

This clonotype has more than one count but fewer than ten. The gene calls are TRBV2 and TRBJ2-3; no clear D. This CDR3 is built from 12 residues. With 6 bases removed from V and 3 bases from J, the gap between germline ends came to 7 bases. Looked up from germline, CDR1 is SNHLY and CDR2 is FYNNEI. DNA for the CDR3: TGTGCCAGCAGGCCCGGTACAGATACGCAGTATTTT. This codes for CASRPGTDTQYF.